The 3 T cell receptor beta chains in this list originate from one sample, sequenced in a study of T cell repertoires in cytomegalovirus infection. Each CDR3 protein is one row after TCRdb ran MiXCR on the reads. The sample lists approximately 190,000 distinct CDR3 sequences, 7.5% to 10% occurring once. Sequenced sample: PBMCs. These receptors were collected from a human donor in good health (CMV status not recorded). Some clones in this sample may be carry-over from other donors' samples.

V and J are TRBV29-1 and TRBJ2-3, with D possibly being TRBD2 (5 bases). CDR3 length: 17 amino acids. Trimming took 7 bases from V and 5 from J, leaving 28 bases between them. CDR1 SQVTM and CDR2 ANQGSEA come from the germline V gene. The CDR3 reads CSAGIGLAERILDTQYF. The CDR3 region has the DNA TGCAGCGCTGGGATTGGACTGGCAGAGAGGATCCTAGATACGCAGTATTTT.

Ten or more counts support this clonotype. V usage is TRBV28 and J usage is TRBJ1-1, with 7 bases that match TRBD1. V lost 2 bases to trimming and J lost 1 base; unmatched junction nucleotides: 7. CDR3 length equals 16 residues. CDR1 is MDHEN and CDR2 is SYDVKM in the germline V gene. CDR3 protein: CASSLPQGVGNTEAFF. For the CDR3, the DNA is TGTGCCAGCAGTTTACCGCAGGGGGTGGGGAACACTGAAGCTTTCTTT.

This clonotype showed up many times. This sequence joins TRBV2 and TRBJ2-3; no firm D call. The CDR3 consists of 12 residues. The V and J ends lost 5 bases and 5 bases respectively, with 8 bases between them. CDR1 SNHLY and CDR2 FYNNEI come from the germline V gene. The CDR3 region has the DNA TGTGCCAGCAGTCCCTGGGGAGATACGCAGTATTTT. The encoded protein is CASSPWGDTQYF.